A selection of T cell receptor beta chains follows, all from one sample in a study of blood T cell repertoires in COVID-19. This table comes from immunoSEQ multiplex PCR, and its TCRdb copy is limited to in-frame clones, with some not included. The top ten clones hold approximately 9.4% of a sample with around 200,000 clones, approximately 86% of them seen once. Sequencing was performed on peripheral blood. The receptors originated from a woman older than 75 with acute or convalescent COVID-19. CDR3s include the opening cysteine and the closing phenylalanine or tryptophan. The D gene is left open where the match is weak. Size values are once, few and many counts, or a class for expanded clones, and some rows have none.

clone size	J gene	D gene	V gene	CDR3 DNA	CDR3 protein
.	TRBJ2-2	.	TRBV20-1	TGCAGTGCTGGTGGACCAACTAGAAGGGAGCTGTTTTTT	CSAGGPTRRELFF
.	TRBJ1-2	.	TRBV30	TGTGCCTGGAGTGGCAAGACAGCTAACTATGGCTACACCTTC	CAWSGKTANYGYTF
.	TRBJ1-6	.	TRBV9	TGTGCCAGCAGCCCCGGACAGTCAGCTTCACCCCTCCACTTT	CASSPGQSASPLHF
.	TRBJ1-1	TRBD1	TRBV7-2	TGTGCCAGCAGCTCCCCGACAGGGCTGAACACTGAAGCTTTCTTT	CASSSPTGLNTEAFF
.	TRBJ2-5	TRBD2	TRBV25-1	TGTGCCAGCAGTGTGGGGCCTAGCGGGAACCCCACTCAAGAGACCCAGTACTTC	CASSVGPSGNPTQETQYF
.	TRBJ2-1	TRBD1	TRBV10-3	TGTGCCATCAGTGAACAGGGGACCGAACCATACAATGAGCAGTTCTTC	CAISEQGTEPYNEQFF
.	TRBJ2-5	TRBD2	TRBV5-1	TGCGCCAGCAGCTTGGAAGGGCTAGCGGGGGGTCAGACCCAGTACTTC	CASSLEGLAGGQTQYF
.	TRBJ2-7	TRBD2	TRBV5-1	TGCGCCAGCAGCCGGTTAGGAGCGGGGGACTGGGGCGAGCAGTACTTC	CASSRLGAGDWGEQYF
few	TRBJ1-6	TRBD1	TRBV2	TGTGCCAGCAGTGTAAGACCGGGGACAGCCGATTCACCCCTCCACTTT	CASSVRPGTADSPLHF
few	TRBJ1-5	TRBD1	TRBV7-8	TGTGCCAGCAGCTCAACCGGGACAGTGGGCAATCAGCCCCAGCATTTT	CASSSTGTVGNQPQHF
.	TRBJ1-2	TRBD1	TRBV6-1	TGTGCCAGCAGTGAATTGGACAGGACTAACTATGGCTACACCTTC	CASSELDRTNYGYTF
.	TRBJ2-3	TRBD1	TRBV27	TGTGCCAGCAGGGCAGGGGGCTTGTCGACAGATACGCAGTATTTT	CASRAGGLSTDTQYF
few	TRBJ2-1	TRBD1	TRBV6-2/TRBV6-3	TGTGCCAGCAGTTACTCCGGGACAGGGAGCTACAATGAGCAGTTCTTC	CASSYSGTGSYNEQFF
.	TRBJ1-2	TRBD1	TRBV25-1	TGTGCCAGCAGGCAGGGGGCGCTTTTTGGCTACACCTTC	CASRQGALFGYTF
.	TRBJ1-5	TRBD1	TRBV5-6	TGTGCCAGCAGCTTGGGGAACAGGGGTGGACAGCCCCAGCATTTT	CASSLGNRGGQPQHF
once	TRBJ2-7	TRBD2	TRBV5-5	TGTGCCAGCAGCTTGGGGCTCCTCGGGGGGGAGCAGTACTTC	CASSLGLLGGEQYF
.	TRBJ1-4	.	TRBV28	TGTGCCAGCAAGGTTAGGGCAGGGCAGGGAAAACTGTTTTTT	CASKVRAGQGKLFF
.	TRBJ1-3	TRBD1	TRBV7-2	TGTGCCAGCAGCCTAGGACAGGGACGAAACACCATATATTTT	CASSLGQGRNTIYF
.	TRBJ2-5	.	TRBV11-2	TGTGCCAGCAGCTTTTCACTCCAAGAGACCCAGTACTTC	CASSFSLQETQYF
.	TRBJ2-7	TRBD1	TRBV29-1	TGCAGCGCTGAGGGACAGAACTACGAGCAGTACTTC	CSAEGQNYEQYF
.	TRBJ2-7	.	TRBV7-4	TGTGCCAGCAGCTTAAGGACAGACTACGAGCAGTACTTC	CASSLRTDYEQYF
.	TRBJ2-3	.	TRBV12-3/TRBV12-4	TGTGCCAGCAGACGACTAGATACGCAGTATTTT	CASRRLDTQYF
.	TRBJ2-2	TRBD2	TRBV5-1	TGCGCCAGCAGGTGGACTAGCGCGCATCTTTCGAACACCGGGGAGCTGTTTTTT	CASRWTSAHLSNTGELFF
.	TRBJ2-1	TRBD1	TRBV2	TGTGCCAGCAGTACAGGGGTTGGGGGCAATGAGCAGTTCTTC	CASSTGVGGNEQFF
.	TRBJ1-1	.	TRBV2	TGTGCCAGCAGCCTAGGACTGGGCACTGAAGCTTTCTTT	CASSLGLGTEAFF
.	TRBJ2-3	TRBD1	TRBV29-1	TGCAGCGCTTGGACAGGGTTTAGCACAGATACGCAGTATTTT	CSAWTGFSTDTQYF
few	TRBJ2-3	TRBD1	TRBV7-9	TGTGCCAGCAGCCCAAGACAGGGGGTTTCTAGCACAGATACGCAGTATTTT	CASSPRQGVSSTDTQYF
.	TRBJ2-7	TRBD1	TRBV5-5	TGTGCCAGCAGCTCCCCGACAGGGCTAACCTACGAGCAGTACTTC	CASSSPTGLTYEQYF
.	TRBJ2-3	TRBD2	TRBV5-1	TGCGCCAGCAGCGCGGGGACTACCACAGATACGCAGTATTTT	CASSAGTTTDTQYF
.	TRBJ1-2	.	TRBV5-1	TGCGCCAGCAGCTTGGGGGGGCCCAGGGGCTATGGCTACACCTTC	CASSLGGPRGYGYTF
.	TRBJ2-1	.	TRBV6-5	TGTGCCAGCAGTTCAGTTGGTAGAGGCAATGAGCAGTTCTTC	CASSSVGRGNEQFF
.	TRBJ2-1	.	TRBV28	TGTGCCAGCAGTCCCCCGGGACAACGGGAGCAGTTCTTC	CASSPPGQREQFF
once	TRBJ2-5	.	TRBV15	TGTGCCACCAGCAGAGATCTTGCGGAGGAGACCCAGTACTTC	CATSRDLAEETQYF
.	TRBJ2-2	TRBD2	TRBV6-5	TGTGCCAGCATGAGGCTAGCGGTCGGGGAGCTGTTTTTT	CASMRLAVGELFF
.	TRBJ2-1	.	TRBV3-1/TRBV3-2	TGTGCCAGCAGCCAAGGAGGCGGGGTGACTTACAATGAGCAGTTCTTC	CASSQGGGVTYNEQFF
.	TRBJ2-1	TRBD1	TRBV6-5	TGTGCCAGCAGACCTCGACAGGGGGCTTTCAGTGAGCAGTTCTTC	CASRPRQGAFSEQFF